The 32 T cell receptor beta chains in this list originate from one sample, sequenced in a study of shared clonotypes between healthy human individuals. Generated by immunoSEQ multiplex PCR, the TCRdb table keeps only in-frame clones and is missing some. The sample has over a million clones; more than 65% are singletons. The source material was memory CD4+ T cells sorted from blood. Described subset: CD45RA-negative fraction. These receptors originate from a man aged 18 to 29 in good health.

The J gene is TRBJ2-1, the V gene TRBV2; TRBD1 or TRBD2 may be the D gene (5 bases each). The germline V and J ends were trimmed by 8 bases and 9 bases, with 17 bases remaining between them. The CDR3 consists of 13 residues. CDR1 SNHLY and CDR2 FYNNEI come from the germline V gene. The CDR3 loop reads CASVRRGGSEQFF. The CDR3 bases are TGTGCCAGCGTCCGTAGGGGTGGGAGTGAGCAGTTCTTC. Full variable domain (rest looked up from reference TRBV2 and TRBJ2-1): EPEVTQTPSHQVTQMGQEVILRCVPISNHLYFYWYRQILGQKVEFLVSFYNNEISEKSEIFDDQFSVERPDGSNFTLKIRSTKLEDSAMYFCASVRRGGSEQFFGPGTRLTVL.

V usage is TRBV9 and J usage is TRBJ2-3; the D is unclear. V lost 3 bases, J lost 2 bases, and 1 base lay in between. The germline V gene has CDR1 SGDLS and CDR2 YYNGEE. The CDR3 consists of 11 residues. The CDR3 region is CASSDTDTQYF. The CDR3, as DNA: TGTGCCAGCAGCGACACAGATACGCAGTATTTT. The variable domain in full, with the rest retrieved from reference TRBV9 and TRBJ2-3, is DSGVTQTPKHLITATGQRVTLRCSPRSGDLSVYWYQQSLDQGLQFLIQYYNGEERAKGNILERFSAQQFPDLHSELNLSSLELGDSALYFCASSDTDTQYFGPGTRLTVL.

The genes are TRBV7-2 and TRBJ2-3; 11 bases are a match to TRBD2. With V trimmed by 1 base and J by 8 bases, 11 bases remained unmatched. This CDR3 region has 17 residues. CDR1 and CDR2 from the germline V gene are SGHTA and FQGNSA. This chain's CDR3 is CASSLGVGLAVASTQYF. The CDR3 coding sequence is TGTGCCAGCAGCTTAGGGGTGGGACTAGCGGTAGCAAGTACGCAGTATTTT.

The chain couples TRBV6-1 to TRBJ1-6; a possible D gene is TRBD1 (5 bases). CDR1 and CDR2 from the germline V gene are MNHNS and SASEGT. The CDR3 has 14 amino acids. Between the trimmed V and J ends, which lost 3 bases and 11 bases, there was a span of 14 bases. In nucleotides, the CDR3 is TGTGCCAGCAGTGACAGGGCTGAGAGGACACCCCTCCACTTT. This translates into CASSDRAERTPLHF.

Note on this clone: Within the sample, other DNA sequences also encode this same CDR3. The rearrangement joins TRBV5-1 to TRBJ2-7; perhaps D is TRBD1 or TRBD2 (5 bases each). The V and J ends lost 0 bases and 1 base respectively, with 11 bases between them. Germline CDR1 is SGHRS and CDR2 is YFSETQ. There are 15 residues in the CDR3. The CDR3 coding sequence is TGCGCCAGCAGCTTGGGAGGGACGGTGTCCTACGAGCAGTACTTC. Translation: CASSLGGTVSYEQYF.

This chain connects TRBV30 to TRBJ2-2; TRBD2 matches 12 bases. The germline CDR1 and CDR2 sequences are GTSNPN and SVGIG (reference sequence). This CDR3 has 14 amino acids. The V segment lost 4 bases and the J segment 8 bases; nucleotides outside the gene matches: 5. The DNA of the CDR3 is TGTGCCTGGATGTGGACTAGCGGGGCGGGGGAGCTGTTTTTT. Protein sequence: CAWMWTSGAGELFF.

This rearrangement joins TRBV28 to TRBJ2-4; TRBD2 might be the D (5 bases). V lost 2 bases and J lost 5, with 13 bases in between. This CDR3 has 15 residues. Germline CDR1 and CDR2: MDHEN and SYDVKM. CDR3: CASSLRGLGENIQYF. In nucleotides, the CDR3 is TGTGCCAGCAGTTTACGAGGGTTGGGAGAAAACATTCAGTACTTC.

The chain carries TRBV14 and TRBJ1-2; the D is unclear. Germline V gene sequence: CDR1 SGHDN, CDR2 FVKESK. Deletions cut 0 bases from V and 5 bases from J, with 13 bases between. The CDR3 is 15 amino acids. The CDR3 is CASSQDARSYYGYTF. The CDR3 coding sequence is TGTGCCAGCAGCCAAGATGCCAGGTCCTATTATGGCTACACCTTC.

In regard to this clone: The sample contains more than one DNA sequence encoding this CDR3. The CDR3 bases are TGTGCCACCAGCAGAGATCCCGGCTACGGCTACACCTTC. Protein product: CATSRDPGYGYTF. J is TRBJ1-2 and V is TRBV15, with D hard to call. This CDR3 has 13 amino acids. Germline V gene lookup returns CDR1 LNHNV and CDR2 YYDKDF (reference sequence). V was trimmed by 0 bases and J by 8 bases, leaving 10 bases between them.

The gene calls are TRBV5-1 and TRBJ2-3; D is ambiguous. Germline V lookup: CDR1 SGHRS, CDR2 YFSETQ. The CDR3 is made up of 15 amino acids. The V end was cut by 1 base, the J end by 2 bases, with 11 bases between. The CDR3 nucleotides are TGCGCCAGCAGCTTGTATGGGGAAACCACAGATACGCAGTATTTT. It specifies CASSLYGETTDTQYF.

This CDR3 reads CSVTGGASTDTQYF. CDR3 coding DNA: TGCAGCGTCACGGGGGGGGCCAGCACAGATACGCAGTATTTT. The chain combines TRBV29-1 with TRBJ2-3; 8 positions match TRBD2. From germline, CDR1 is SQVTM and CDR2 ANQGSEA. Unmatched junction bases numbered 5, after V lost 6 bases and J lost 0 bases. This CDR3 is built from 14 residues.

The chain employs TRBV7-9 and TRBJ1-5; possible D gene TRBD1, 6 bases. The CDR3 is 14 residues long. Trimming removed 5 bases from V and 4 bases from J, with 12 bases in between. Germline V gene sequence: CDR1 SEHNR, CDR2 FQNEAQ (reference sequence). CDR3 amino acids: CASSPKGDNQPQHF. CDR3 in DNA: TGTGCCAGCAGCCCGAAGGGGGATAATCAGCCCCAGCATTTT. Based on the CDR3 plus reference TRBV7-9 and TRBJ1-5, the full variable domain is DTGVSQNPRHKITKRGQNVTFRCDPISEHNRLYWYRQTLGQGPEFLTYFQNEAQLEKSRLLSDRFSAERPKGSFSTLEIQRTEQGDSAMYLCASSPKGDNQPQHFGDGTRLSIL.

The chain uses TRBV7-2 and TRBJ1-1; D is undetermined. This CDR3 has 13 residues. The V gene lost 5 bases and the J gene lost 0 bases, with 7 bases spanning the gap. Germline CDR1 and CDR2: SGHTA and FQGNSA. The CDR3 reads CASSRVLNTEAFF. CDR3 nucleotide sequence: TGTGCCAGCAGCCGGGTATTGAACACTGAAGCTTTCTTT.

The chain uses TRBV11-1 and TRBJ2-1; TRBD1 is a possible D gene (5 bases). V lost 3 bases to trimming and J lost 6 bases, with 12 bases between them. Germline CDR1 reads SGHAT; CDR2 reads FQDESV (reference sequence). There are 14 residues in the CDR3. The CDR3 protein is CASSFTAGPNEQFF. The CDR3 DNA reads as TGTGCCAGCAGCTTTACCGCAGGGCCCAATGAGCAGTTCTTC. The full variable domain, in which reference TRBV11-1 and TRBJ2-1 provide the parts outside the CDR3, is EAEVAQSPRYKITEKSQAVAFWCDPISGHATLYWYRQILGQGPELLVQFQDESVVDDSQLPKDRFSAERLKGVDSTLKIQPAELGDSAMYLCASSFTAGPNEQFFGPGTRLTVL.

The chain uses TRBV15 and TRBJ2-1; TRBD2 agrees at 9 bases. CDR3 size: 15 residues. Germline loops: CDR1 LNHNV, CDR2 YYDKDF (reference sequence). V shed 0 bases, J shed 7 bases, and the junction held 4 bases outside the gene matches. In DNA form, the CDR3 reads TGTGCCACCAGCAGAGATGGTCTAGCGGGGAATGAGCAGTTCTTC. It translates to CATSRDGLAGNEQFF.

This clone was observed once. This chain uses TRBV5-6 with TRBJ1-4; 10 bases map to TRBD1. V was clipped by 4 bases and J by 5 bases; unmatched bases: 5. Germline V CDR1 and CDR2: SGHDT, YYEEEE. This CDR3 spans 15 amino acids. CDR3 loop: CASSPWDRGNEKLFF. DNA of the CDR3: TGTGCCAGCAGCCCGTGGGACAGGGGAAATGAAAAACTGTTTTTT.

V and J are TRBV19 and TRBJ2-3; 10 nucleotides agree with TRBD2. The CDR3 has 17 amino acids. Germline trimming cut 1 base from V and 5 bases from J; bases unmatched to any gene: 9. CDR1 LNHDA and CDR2 SQIVND come from the germline V gene (reference sequence). CDR3 region: CASSIGLAGDREDTQYF. The CDR3 DNA reads TGTGCCAGTAGTATAGGCCTAGCGGGAGACCGAGAAGATACGCAGTATTTT.

The chain joins TRBV10-3 to TRBJ2-3; TRBD2 agrees at 9 bases. Germline loops: CDR1 ENHRY, CDR2 SYGVKD. CDR3 length equals 14 residues. The junction had 5 bases not matched to a gene; V was cut back by 9 bases and J by 1 base. CDR3 loop: CAINSGSGTDTQYF. CDR3 DNA sequence: TGTGCCATAAATAGCGGGAGCGGCACAGATACGCAGTATTTT.

The chain uses TRBV5-1 and TRBJ2-5; D is unclear. The ends were cut back, 3 bases at V and 1 base at J, with 10 bases in the middle. This CDR3 region has 14 residues. Looked up from germline, CDR1 is SGHRS and CDR2 is YFSETQ. CDR3 coding DNA: TGCGCCAGCAGCTCAGGCCGTTCCCAAGAGACCCAGTACTTC. Amino acid sequence: CASSSGRSQETQYF.

Comments on this clone: Germline and junction disagree at one end, which may indicate a read error. The CDR3 sequence is CASSLDGRLAPAFGF. The CDR3 region has the DNA TGTGCCAGCAGCTTAGATGGGCGTCTTGCCCCGGCTTTCGGCTTC. This chain uses TRBV11-2 with TRBJ2-7, with no clear D. Germline V CDR1 and CDR2: SGHAT, FQNNGV. This CDR3 comprises 15 residues.

The rearrangement links TRBV25-1 to TRBJ2-5, with D hard to call. Germline V lookup: CDR1 MGHDK, CDR2 SYGVNS. This CDR3 is built from 13 residues. Trimming removed 7 bases from V and 2 bases from J, with 11 bases in between. This CDR3 is CASMGIRQETQYF. The CDR3 bases are TGTGCCAGCATGGGGATTAGACAAGAGACCCAGTACTTC.

Concerning this clone: The identical CDR3 is also encoded by other nucleotide sequences in the sample. The chain combines TRBV7-9 with TRBJ1-4; 9 positions agree with TRBD1. The junction had 3 bases not matched to a gene; V was cut back by 1 base and J by 3 bases. The CDR3 length is 16 residues. The germline V gene encodes CDR1 SEHNR and CDR2 FQNEAQ (reference sequence). CDR3 protein: CASSLGDRAPNEKLFF. The CDR3 coding sequence is TGTGCCAGCAGCTTAGGGGACAGGGCTCCTAATGAAAAACTGTTTTTT.

The chain carries TRBV7-9 and TRBJ1-4; maybe TRBD1 (6 bases). The CDR3 spans 14 residues. In germline, CDR1 is SEHNR, CDR2 FQNEAQ (reference sequence). Trimming pared 5 bases from V and 5 bases from J, leaving 12 bases between. The CDR3 here is CASSREQGNEKLFF. The CDR3 region has the DNA TGTGCCAGCAGCCGGGAACAGGGCAATGAAAAACTGTTTTTT.

In DNA, the CDR3 is TGTGCCAGCAGTGAACAGACAGGGGGAGCCAAAAACATTCAGTACTTC. Protein product: CASSEQTGGAKNIQYF. The chain recombines TRBV2 with TRBJ2-4, with TRBD1 matching over 9 bases. The CDR3 loop spans 16 amino acids. V trimming: 2 bases; J trimming: 0 bases; junction bases outside the gene matches: 2. Germline V gives CDR1 SNHLY, CDR2 FYNNEI.

The rearrangement links TRBV2 to TRBJ2-3, with TRBD2 matching 15 bases. CDR1 is SNHLY and CDR2 is FYNNEI in the germline V gene. After removal of 6 bases from V and 7 bases from J, the junction contained 5 bases not matched to a gene. This CDR3 contains 15 residues. This chain's CDR3 is CASSVGTSGRNTQYF. CDR3 DNA: TGTGCCAGCAGCGTAGGGACTAGCGGGAGGAATACGCAGTATTTT.

V is TRBV4-2 and J is TRBJ2-7, with D tentatively TRBD2 (6 bases). Germline lookup yields CDR1 LGHNA and CDR2 YNFKEQ. Trimming cost V 4 bases and J 1 base, with 14 bases left between them. The CDR3 consists of 15 residues. This CDR3 reads CASSPRWGVSYEQYF. Written as DNA, the CDR3 is TGTGCCAGCAGCCCCCGGTGGGGGGTGTCCTACGAGCAGTACTTC.

The chain joins TRBV4-2 to TRBJ2-2, with D possibly TRBD2 on 6 matching bases. The germline V and J ends were trimmed by 4 bases and 6 bases, with 24 bases remaining between them. This CDR3 is built from 18 residues. Germline V gene sequence: CDR1 LGHNA, CDR2 YNFKEQ. The CDR3: CASSPWPGDVASAGELFF. The CDR3 region has the DNA TGTGCCAGCAGCCCGTGGCCGGGGGATGTGGCCAGCGCCGGGGAGCTGTTTTTT.

The chain recombines TRBV19 with TRBJ2-1; 11 bases map to TRBD2. The V segment lost 4 bases and the J segment 0 bases; nucleotides outside the gene matches: 14. The germline V gene encodes CDR1 LNHDA and CDR2 SQIVND (reference sequence). The CDR3 spans 20 residues. The CDR3 DNA sequence: TGTGCCAGTAGTACTAGCGGGGGGCGATCTTTTCTAAGCTCCTACAATGAGCAGTTCTTC. Protein: CASSTSGGRSFLSSYNEQFF.

The V and J genes are TRBV6-1 and TRBJ1-6; maybe TRBD1 (6 bases). Deletions cut 4 bases from V and 9 bases from J, with 13 bases between. The CDR3 extends over 14 amino acids. Germline CDR1 MNHNS, CDR2 SASEGT. CDR3 sequence (DNA): TGTGCCAGCAGTGGACAGGATGGGACTTCACCCCTCCACTTT. The encoded protein is CASSGQDGTSPLHF.

This chain uses TRBV5-4 with TRBJ2-1; D is possibly TRBD1 (6 bases). V was cut by 4 bases and J by 4 bases, with 15 bases left in between. Germline V gene sequence: CDR1 SGHNT, CDR2 YYREEE (reference sequence). The CDR3 contains 15 residues. As DNA, the CDR3 is TGTGCCAGCAGCGGGAAACGGACAGTTTACAATGAGCAGTTCTTC. Amino acids: CASSGKRTVYNEQFF. The variable domain in full, completed from reference TRBV5-4 and TRBJ2-1, reads ETGVTQSPTHLIKTRGQQVTLRCSSQSGHNTVSWYQQALGQGPQFIFQYYREEENGRGNFPPRFSGLQFPNYSSELNVNALELDDSALYLCASSGKRTVYNEQFFGPGTRLTVL.

This clone was found a few times. The gene calls are TRBV5-8 and TRBJ2-3, with 7 positions matching TRBD2. This CDR3 spans 16 amino acids. In germline, CDR1 is SGHTS, CDR2 YDEGEE. The V and J ends lost 0 bases and 4 bases, in that order; junction bases with no gene match: 8. The CDR3 DNA reads TGTGCCAGCAGCTTGGATGTGGGAGGGCCCCCAGATACGCAGTATTTT. Its protein is CASSLDVGGPPDTQYF.

This clone was detected a few times. The rearrangement links TRBV30 to TRBJ1-6, with 8 bases aligning to TRBD1. Germline V CDR1 and CDR2: GTSNPN, SVGIG (reference sequence). CDR3 size: 16 residues. The V gene end was trimmed by 0 bases and the J gene end by 9 bases; junction bases not matched to a gene: 10. The CDR3 coding sequence is TGTGCCTGGAGTGTAATCCGACAGGGGTCGGGTTCACCCCTCCACTTT. Translation: CAWSVIRQGSGSPLHF.